Described below is a single T cell receptor beta chain sequence and its context. Its antigen remains unidentified. The record originates from a study of blood T cells in healthy people across ages. Findings and limits, study-wide: Without sorted subsets, naive and antigen-experienced compartments could not be conclusively compared.

V lost 5 bases, J lost 6 bases, and 12 bases stayed unmatched. The CDR3 is 16 amino acids. Germline CDR1 reads SGHVS; CDR2 reads FQNEAQ. Each donor was a healthy Caucasian individual from Russia, aged roughly 6 to 95. It was with a sample-barcoded 5' primer and a J-beta primer mix that a second PCR of roughly 7 to 12 cycles was run. Sequencing recovered at least 2.5 million CDR3-containing paired-end reads from each sample. Each CDR3 protein gets one entry after TCRdb re-called the 5' RACE reads with MiXCR. The profile shows around 1,800,000 distinct CDR3 sequences, about 39% of them singletons. The sequenced material came from blood. The V and J genes are TRBV7-8 and TRBJ2-5, with TRBD1 matching 10 bases. The TCR comes from a human donor in good health. CDR3 in amino acids: CASSLTGQGTVKTQYF. In DNA form, the CDR3 reads TGTGCCAGCAGCCTAACGGGACAGGGGACGGTAAAGACCCAGTACTTC.